This T cell receptor (beta chain) was sequenced for a study of shared clonotypes between healthy human individuals. Several immunoSEQ plates held equal portions of the genomic DNA taken from each subset. Assay used: immunoSEQ multiplex PCR; TCRdb lists only in-frame clones, some missing. The sample records 2,500,000 or so clones, over 85% being singletons. Germline-derived CDR1 and CDR2 are SGHTA and FQGNSA. Trimming stripped 5 bases from V and 0 bases from J, with 15 bases between. The CDR3 runs 16 residues. Sequenced sample: naive CD4+ T cells sorted from blood. Subset denoted: CD45RA+ positively selected. This TCR was sampled from a man between 18 and 35 years old in good health. The chain couples TRBV7-2 to TRBJ2-3; D perhaps matches TRBD2 (5 bases). The CDR3 spells CASSHGLAFSTDTQYF. The CDR3 nucleotides read TGTGCCAGCAGCCATGGACTCGCTTTCAGCACAGATACGCAGTATTTT.